A selection of T cell receptor beta chains follows, all from one sample in a study of cytomegalovirus exposure and HLA in healthy donors. The method was immunoSEQ multiplex PCR; TCRdb's version includes in-frame clones alone and lacks a portion of them. The profile shows about 150,000 clones, 60% to 85% of them singletons. Sequencing input: PBMCs. The origin of the receptors is a woman in her thirties or forties in good health and CMV-seronegative. Each CDR3 is given with its conserved first and last residue. A D gene is named only where the DNA matches it firmly. A clone size is listed for some rows: how often the clone was seen (once, few, many), or a class if it is expanded.

TRBD1	TRBV27	.	TRBJ1-2	CASSPGQGNYGYTF	TGTGCCAGCAGTCCCGGACAGGGGAACTATGGCTACACCTTC
TRBD1	TRBV10-2	.	TRBJ1-2	CASSEPTGGGYGYTF	TGCGCCAGCAGTGAGCCGACAGGGGGGGGATATGGCTACACCTTC
TRBD1	TRBV11-3	.	TRBJ1-1	CASTKGQGSGGTEAFF	TGTGCCAGCACCAAAGGACAGGGGTCCGGGGGCACTGAAGCTTTCTTT
.	TRBV28	.	TRBJ1-2	CASSFSEDSYTF	TGTGCCAGCAGTTTCTCCGAGGATAGCTACACCTTC
.	TRBV10-2	.	TRBJ2-7	CASAREIVYEQYF	TGCGCCTCCGCCCGGGAAATTGTCTACGAGCAGTACTTC
TRBD2	TRBV30	.	TRBJ2-1	CAWSVGTSSYNEQFF	TGTGCCTGGAGTGTAGGGACTAGCTCCTACAATGAGCAGTTCTTC
.	TRBV15	.	TRBJ1-3	CATGTFSSSGNTIYF	TGTGCCACCGGGACATTTTCGAGCTCTGGAAACACCATATATTTT
TRBD1	TRBV6-4	once	TRBJ2-3	CASSLWGQGSTDTQYF	TGTGCCAGCAGCCTTTGGGGACAGGGAAGCACAGATACGCAGTATTTT
.	TRBV2	.	TRBJ2-7	CASNPSPFGATEQYF	TGTGCCAGCAACCCGTCCCCCTTTGGAGCAACCGAGCAGTACTTC
TRBD1	TRBV19	.	TRBJ2-1	CASSGGQGRTNNEQFF	TGTGCCAGTAGTGGGGGACAGGGGAGGACCAACAATGAGCAGTTCTTC
.	TRBV27	.	TRBJ1-4	CASSPGLPLGKLFF	TGTGCCAGCAGTCCAGGGCTCCCCCTTGGGAAACTGTTTTTT
.	TRBV13	.	TRBJ2-7	CASSITASYSYEQYF	TGTGCCAGCAGCATCACCGCTAGCTATAGCTACGAGCAGTACTTC
.	TRBV5-8	.	TRBJ2-3	CASSLARLAMITDTQYF	TGTGCCAGCAGCTTGGCCCGCCTAGCGATGATCACAGATACGCAGTATTTT
.	TRBV6-6	few	TRBJ2-7	CASSRSGYEQYF	TGTGCCAGCAGTCGATCGGGCTACGAGCAGTACTTC
.	TRBV5-1	.	TRBJ2-5	CASKVEETQYF	TGCGCCAGCAAAGTAGAAGAGACCCAGTACTTC
TRBD1	TRBV28	.	TRBJ1-1	CASSLIRGLLNTEAFF	TGTGCCAGCAGTTTGATTAGGGGGCTCCTTAACACTGAAGCTTTCTTT
.	TRBV19	.	TRBJ1-1	CASSPRRAIPEAFF	TGTGCCAGTAGTCCACGGAGGGCTATCCCTGAAGCTTTCTTT
.	TRBV28	few	TRBJ1-2	CASISIGGRRAYYGYTF	TGTGCCAGCATCTCCATAGGCGGGAGGAGAGCTTACTATGGCTACACCTTC
TRBD1	TRBV28	.	TRBJ1-2	CASSLILGGQLNYGYTF	TGTGCCAGCAGTCTTATACTGGGGGGACAGCTTAACTATGGCTACACCTTC
.	TRBV5-1	few	TRBJ1-1	CASSLGTTGMNTEAFF	TGCGCCAGCAGCTTGGGCACCACAGGCATGAACACTGAAGCTTTCTTT
.	TRBV6-5	.	TRBJ2-7	CASSYSHRAYEQYF	TGTGCCAGCAGTTACTCTCACAGAGCCTACGAGCAGTACTTC
TRBD1	TRBV5-1	.	TRBJ2-3	CASSLLAGGRGDTQYF	TGCGCCAGCAGCTTGTTGGCAGGGGGCAGGGGAGATACGCAGTATTTT
TRBD2	TRBV5-1	few	TRBJ2-1	CASSLALAGFGSYNEQFF	TGCGCCAGCAGCTTGGCCCTAGCGGGGTTCGGATCCTACAATGAGCAGTTCTTC